This T cell receptor (beta chain) was obtained from a study of CD8+ T cells in alopecia areata. The CDR3 contains 13 residues. Germline CDR1 ENHRY, CDR2 SYGVKD. The ends lost 4 bases at V and 6 bases at J; junction bases unmatched: 5. The treatment: oral pan-JAK inhibitor, 5-10 mg twice daily. Both peripheral blood and punch biopsies of lesional scalp skin were obtained from patients who had alopecia areata. Following extraction, RNA underwent reverse transcription to cDNA, which served as the sequencing template. Assay used: immunoSEQ multiplex PCR; TCRdb lists only in-frame clones, some missing. This table holds approximately 170,000 clones, more than 55% found once.

V and J are TRBV10-3 and TRBJ2-7, with 8 bases fitting TRBD1. The clonotype comes from a human donor with alopecia areata. The sample consisted of CD4+ T cells sorted from blood, taken at week 4, from a patient treated with tofacitinib. CDR3 in amino acids: CAISGDRGFEQYF. CDR3 bases: TGTGCCATCAGTGGAGACAGGGGTTTCGAGCAGTACTTC.